Sequencing of this TCR beta chain was carried out in a study of T-cell memory formation after mild COVID-19. The study's findings and limits: Mainly CM and EM harbored the contracting CD4+ clones; mainly EMRA harbored the CD8+ ones. The authors did not confirm SARS-CoV-2 specificity of second-wave clones peaking day 37.

Each CDR3 protein gets one entry after TCRdb re-called the 5' RACE reads with MiXCR. Seen here are fewer than 200,000 distinct CDR3 sequences, roughly 23% observed once, and the top ten hold about 23%. Worth noting for this clonotype: As yet, its antigen is unknown.

Germline-derived CDR1 and CDR2 are MNHNY and SVGAGI (reference sequence). The CDR3 covers 18 residues. V lost 2 bases to trimming and J lost 4 bases; unmatched junction nucleotides: 15. Sequences were obtained from PBMCs or a T cell subset sorted from them (not recorded which). This chain links TRBV6-6 with TRBJ2-5; 8 nucleotides align to TRBD2. The sequence was obtained from an adult woman who had mild COVID-19 (a few samples of this study predate the infection). Cell type and time point are not known. The DNA of the CDR3 is TGTGCCAGCAGTTACGTTACCCTAAGCGGGGGTCTCGGAGAGACCCAGTACTTC. It yields the protein CASSYVTLSGGLGETQYF.